This T cell receptor (beta chain) appears in the sequencing data of a study of blood T cells in healthy people across ages. At least 6 micrograms of total RNA were extracted per sample. Sample-barcoded 5' priming and a J-beta primer mix drove a second PCR of 7 to 11 cycles. Each of the cDNA molecules was tagged by a template-switch adaptor with 12 random nucleotides. TCRdb reanalysed the 5' RACE reads using MiXCR and keeps one entry per CDR3 protein. The profile shows hundreds of thousands of distinct CDR3 sequences, roughly 64% of them singletons. Trimming removed 0 bases at V and 0 bases at J, with 7 bases between. Germline V CDR1 and CDR2: LNHNV, YYDKDF (reference sequence). The CDR3 has 15 amino acids.

The source of this sequence is a man younger than 40 in good health. Sequenced: blood. This chain links TRBV15 with TRBJ2-3; D uncertain. CDR3 in DNA: TGTGCCACCAGCAGAGATCTGGTCAGCACAGATACGCAGTATTTT. Protein product: CATSRDLVSTDTQYF.